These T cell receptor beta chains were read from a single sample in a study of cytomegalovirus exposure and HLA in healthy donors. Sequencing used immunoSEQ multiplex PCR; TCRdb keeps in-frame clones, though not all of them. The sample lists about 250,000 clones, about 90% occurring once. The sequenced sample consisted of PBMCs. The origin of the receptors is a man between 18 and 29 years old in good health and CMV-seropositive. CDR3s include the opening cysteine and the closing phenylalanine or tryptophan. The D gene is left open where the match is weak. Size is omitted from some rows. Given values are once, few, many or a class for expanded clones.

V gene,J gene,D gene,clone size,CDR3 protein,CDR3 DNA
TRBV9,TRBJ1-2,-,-,CASSARGVETFYGYTF,TGTGCCAGCAGCGCTAGGGGTGTGGAGACCTTCTATGGCTACACCTTC
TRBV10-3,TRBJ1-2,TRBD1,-,CAISGGQGGHYGYTF,TGTGCCATCAGTGGGGGACAGGGTGGACACTATGGCTACACCTTC
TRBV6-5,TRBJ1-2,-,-,CASSYVPSVNYGYTF,TGTGCCAGCAGTTATGTCCCGAGCGTTAACTATGGCTACACCTTC
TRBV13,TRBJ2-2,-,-,CASSPLGGGTGELFF,TGTGCCAGCAGCCCCCTGGGAGGGGGTACCGGGGAGCTGTTTTTT
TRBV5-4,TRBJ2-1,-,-,CATARPADEQFF,TGTGCCACCGCGAGACCAGCAGATGAGCAGTTCTTC
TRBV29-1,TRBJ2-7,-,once,CSVRAGSYEQYF,TGCAGCGTGAGGGCGGGCTCCTACGAGCAGTACTTC
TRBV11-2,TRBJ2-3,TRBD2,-,CASSLAGGMGDTQYF,TGTGCCAGCAGCTTAGCGGGAGGAATGGGAGATACGCAGTATTTT
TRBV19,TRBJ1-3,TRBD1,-,CASSRGRQGVPREAGNTIYF,TGTGCCAGTAGTCGCGGTCGACAGGGGGTTCCCCGAGAGGCTGGAAACACCATATATTTT
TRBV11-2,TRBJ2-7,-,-,CASSRDHYEQYF,TGTGCCAGCAGCCGGGATCACTACGAGCAGTACTTC
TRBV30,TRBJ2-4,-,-,CAWIPKVKNIQYF,TGTGCCTGGATACCCAAGGTCAAAAACATTCAGTACTTC
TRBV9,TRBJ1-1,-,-,CASSPSNEAFF,TGTGCCAGCAGCCCGAGTAATGAAGCTTTCTTT
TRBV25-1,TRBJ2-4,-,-,CASGAGTPVYIQYF,TGTGCCAGCGGAGCCGGGACACCGGTTTACATTCAGTACTTC
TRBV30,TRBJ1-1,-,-,CAWSPRLGSAFF,TGTGCCTGGAGCCCCAGGCTGGGCTCAGCTTTCTTT
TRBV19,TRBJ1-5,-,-,CASSAGYSNQPQHF,TGTGCCAGTAGTGCCGGTTATAGCAATCAGCCCCAGCATTTT
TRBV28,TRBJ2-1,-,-,CASTHGRSSYNEQFF,TGTGCCAGCACCCACGGACGGAGCTCCTACAATGAGCAGTTCTTC
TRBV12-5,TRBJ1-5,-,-,CASQGPGNQPQHF,TGTGCTAGTCAGGGGCCCGGCAATCAGCCCCAGCATTTT
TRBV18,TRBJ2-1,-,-,CASSPLEGREQFF,TGTGCCAGCTCACCACTAGAGGGCCGGGAGCAGTTCTTC
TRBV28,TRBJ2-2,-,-,CASSPPGSGELFF,TGTGCCAGCAGCCCCCCAGGATCCGGGGAGCTGTTTTTT
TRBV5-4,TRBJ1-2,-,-,CASSLDGINYGYTF,TGTGCCAGCAGCCTCGACGGCATTAACTATGGCTACACCTTC
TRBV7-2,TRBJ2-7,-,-,CASSLGRTIRPYEQYF,TGTGCCAGCAGCCTTGGGCGGACAATACGCCCCTACGAGCAGTACTTC
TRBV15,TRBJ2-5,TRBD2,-,CATRTGTSGSETQYF,TGTGCCACCAGAACTGGAACTAGCGGGAGTGAGACCCAGTACTTC
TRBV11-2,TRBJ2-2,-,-,CASSLGWDRLNTGELFF,TGTGCCAGCAGCTTAGGTTGGGACCGACTCAACACCGGGGAGCTGTTTTTT
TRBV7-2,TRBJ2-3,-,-,CASSRPIRYREEDTQYF,TGTGCCAGCAGCCGACCTATTAGGTACAGGGAGGAAGATACGCAGTATTTT
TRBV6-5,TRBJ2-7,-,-,CASSYSEGVNEQYF,TGTGCCAGCAGTTACTCCGAGGGAGTAAACGAGCAGTACTTC
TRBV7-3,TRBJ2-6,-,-,CASSSSISGANVLTF,TGTGCCAGCAGCTCCTCCATCTCTGGGGCCAACGTCCTGACTTTC
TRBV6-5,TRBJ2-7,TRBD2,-,CASRETSGPNYEQYF,TGTGCCAGCAGGGAAACTAGCGGGCCAAACTACGAGCAGTACTTC
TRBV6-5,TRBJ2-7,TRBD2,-,CASSYSTSGNYEQYF,TGTGCCAGCAGTTACTCGACTAGCGGCAACTACGAGCAGTACTTC
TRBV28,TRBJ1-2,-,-,CASRLGTRGNYGYTF,TGTGCCAGCAGGCTCGGGACCAGGGGTAACTATGGCTACACCTTC
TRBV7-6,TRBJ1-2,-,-,CASSLDAGPTLYGYTF,TGTGCCAGCAGCTTAGACGCAGGCCCTACCCTTTATGGCTACACCTTC
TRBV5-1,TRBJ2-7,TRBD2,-,CASSPQSGGLYEQYF,TGCGCCAGCAGCCCCCAGAGCGGGGGGCTCTACGAGCAGTACTTC
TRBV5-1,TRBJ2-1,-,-,CASSLNLEVNEQFF,TGCGCCAGCAGCTTGAACCTGGAGGTCAATGAGCAGTTCTTC
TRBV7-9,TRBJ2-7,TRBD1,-,CASSKDGTAYYEQYF,TGTGCCAGCAGCAAAGACGGGACAGCTTACTACGAGCAGTACTTC
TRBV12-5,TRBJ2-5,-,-,CASGLVSGGTQYF,TGTGCTAGTGGTTTGGTCTCCGGCGGGACCCAGTACTTC
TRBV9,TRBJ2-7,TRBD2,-,CASSPAGGPYEQYF,TGTGCCAGCAGCCCAGCGGGAGGGCCCTACGAGCAGTACTTC
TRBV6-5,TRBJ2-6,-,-,CASTMTGSGANVLTF,TGTGCCAGCACCATGACAGGCTCTGGGGCCAACGTCCTGACTTTC
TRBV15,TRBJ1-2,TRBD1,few,CATSRAGGVVYGYTF,TGTGCCACCAGCAGGGCAGGGGGCGTCGTGTATGGCTACACCTTC